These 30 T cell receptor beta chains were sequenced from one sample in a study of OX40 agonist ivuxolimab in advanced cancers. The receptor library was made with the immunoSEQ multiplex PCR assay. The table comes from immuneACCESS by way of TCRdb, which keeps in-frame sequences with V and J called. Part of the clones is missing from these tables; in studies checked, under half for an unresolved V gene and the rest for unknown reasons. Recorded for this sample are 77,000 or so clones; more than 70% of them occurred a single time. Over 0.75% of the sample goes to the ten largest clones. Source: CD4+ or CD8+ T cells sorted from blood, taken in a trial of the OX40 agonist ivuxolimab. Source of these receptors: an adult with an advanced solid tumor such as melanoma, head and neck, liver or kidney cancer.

The CDR3, as DNA: TGTGCCAGCAGCTTAGCGGGGGCTAATTCACCCCTCCACTTT. It yields the protein CASSLAGANSPLHF. This chain links TRBV7-6 with TRBJ1-6; TRBD1 is a possible D gene (6 bases). The germline V gene encodes CDR1 SGHVS and CDR2 FNYEAQ. This CDR3 region has 14 residues. With 0 bases removed from V and 6 bases from J, the gap between germline ends came to 6 bases.

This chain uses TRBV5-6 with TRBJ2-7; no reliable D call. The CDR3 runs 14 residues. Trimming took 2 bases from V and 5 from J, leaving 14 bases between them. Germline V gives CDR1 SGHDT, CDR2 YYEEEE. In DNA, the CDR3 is TGTGCCAGCAGCTTTCGGCCGGAGCGCAACGAGCAGTACTTC. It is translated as CASSFRPERNEQYF.

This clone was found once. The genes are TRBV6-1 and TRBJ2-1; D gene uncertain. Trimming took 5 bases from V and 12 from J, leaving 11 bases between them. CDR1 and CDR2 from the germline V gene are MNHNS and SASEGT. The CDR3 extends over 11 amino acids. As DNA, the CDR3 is TGTGCCAGCAGTCAGGACCTTAGGCAGTTCTTC. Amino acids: CASSQDLRQFF.

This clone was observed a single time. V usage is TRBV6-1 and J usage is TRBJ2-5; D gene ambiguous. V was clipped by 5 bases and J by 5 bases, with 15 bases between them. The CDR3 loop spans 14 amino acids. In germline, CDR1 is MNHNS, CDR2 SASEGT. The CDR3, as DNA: TGTGCCAGCAGTCGGCAGGCCTCGCCGGAGACCCAGTACTTC. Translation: CASSRQASPETQYF.

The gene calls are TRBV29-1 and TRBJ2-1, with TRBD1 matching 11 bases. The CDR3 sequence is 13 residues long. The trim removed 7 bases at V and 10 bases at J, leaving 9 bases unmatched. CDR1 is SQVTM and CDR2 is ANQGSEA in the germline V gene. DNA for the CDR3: TGCAGCGCAGAACGGACAGGGGGCCAGGAGCAGTTCTTC. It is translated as CSAERTGGQEQFF.

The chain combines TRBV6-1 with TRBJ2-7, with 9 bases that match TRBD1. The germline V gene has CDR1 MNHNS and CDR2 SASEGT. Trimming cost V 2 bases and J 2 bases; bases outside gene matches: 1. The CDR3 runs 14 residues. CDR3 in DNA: TGTGCCAGCAGTGAAAGGACAGGGGCCTACGAGCAGTACTTC. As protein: CASSERTGAYEQYF.

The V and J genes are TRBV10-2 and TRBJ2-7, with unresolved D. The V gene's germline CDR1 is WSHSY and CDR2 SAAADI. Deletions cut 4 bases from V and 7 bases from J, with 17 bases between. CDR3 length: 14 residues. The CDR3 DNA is TGCGCCAGCAGTGGGGCCCCGGGCCCCCGGGAGCAGTACTTC. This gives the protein CASSGAPGPREQYF.

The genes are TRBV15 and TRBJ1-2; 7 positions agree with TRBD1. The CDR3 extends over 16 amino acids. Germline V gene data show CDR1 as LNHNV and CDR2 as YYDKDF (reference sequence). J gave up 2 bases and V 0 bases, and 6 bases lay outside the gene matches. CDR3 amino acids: CATSREAGGENYGYTF. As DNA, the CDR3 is TGTGCCACCAGCAGAGAGGCAGGGGGTGAGAACTATGGCTACACCTTC.

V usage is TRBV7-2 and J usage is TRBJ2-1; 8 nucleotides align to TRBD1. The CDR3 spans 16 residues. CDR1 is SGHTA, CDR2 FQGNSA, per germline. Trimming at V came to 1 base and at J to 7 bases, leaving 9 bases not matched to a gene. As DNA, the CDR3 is TGTGCCAGCAGCTTAGGGAAGGGACAGGTGAAAAATGAGCAGTTCTTC. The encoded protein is CASSLGKGQVKNEQFF.

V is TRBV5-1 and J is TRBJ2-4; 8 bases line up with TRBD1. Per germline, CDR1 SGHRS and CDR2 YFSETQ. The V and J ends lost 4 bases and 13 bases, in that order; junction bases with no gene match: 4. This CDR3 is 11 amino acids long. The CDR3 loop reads CASSLRDRQYF. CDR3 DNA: TGCGCCAGCAGCCTTCGGGACAGGCAGTACTTC.

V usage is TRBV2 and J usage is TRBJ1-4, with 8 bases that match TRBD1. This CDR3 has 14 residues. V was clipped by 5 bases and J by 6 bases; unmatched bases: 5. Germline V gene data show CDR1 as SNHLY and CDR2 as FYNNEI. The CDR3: CASSSQGGYEKLFF. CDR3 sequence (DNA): TGTGCCAGCAGTTCACAGGGGGGTTATGAAAAACTGTTTTTT.

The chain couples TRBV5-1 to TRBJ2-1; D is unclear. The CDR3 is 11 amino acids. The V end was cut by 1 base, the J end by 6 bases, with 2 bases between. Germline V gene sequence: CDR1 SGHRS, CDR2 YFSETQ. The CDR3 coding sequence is TGCGCCAGCAGCTTGTCCAATGAGCAGTTCTTC. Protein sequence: CASSLSNEQFF.

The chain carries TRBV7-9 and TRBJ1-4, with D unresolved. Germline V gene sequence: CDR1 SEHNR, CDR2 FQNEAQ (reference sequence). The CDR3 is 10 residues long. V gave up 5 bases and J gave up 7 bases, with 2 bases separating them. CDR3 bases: TGTGCCAGCAGCGGTGAAAAACTGTTTTTT. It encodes CASSGEKLFF.

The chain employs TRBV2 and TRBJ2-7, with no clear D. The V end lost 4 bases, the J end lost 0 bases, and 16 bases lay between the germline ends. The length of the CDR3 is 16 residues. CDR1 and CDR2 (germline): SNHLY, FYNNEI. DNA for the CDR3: TGTGCCAGCAGTGGAGTTGGGCTTAAAGTCTCCTACGAGCAGTACTTC. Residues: CASSGVGLKVSYEQYF. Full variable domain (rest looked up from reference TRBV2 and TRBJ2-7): EPEVTQTPSHQVTQMGQEVILRCVPISNHLYFYWYRQILGQKVEFLVSFYNNEISEKSEIFDDQFSVERPDGSNFTLKIRSTKLEDSAMYFCASSGVGLKVSYEQYFGPGTRLTVT.

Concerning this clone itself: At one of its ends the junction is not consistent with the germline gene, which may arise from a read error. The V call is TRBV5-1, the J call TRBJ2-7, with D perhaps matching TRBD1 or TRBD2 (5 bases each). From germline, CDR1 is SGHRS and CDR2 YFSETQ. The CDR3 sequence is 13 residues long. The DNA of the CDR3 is TGTGCCAGCAGCTCGGGGACCTCCTACGAGCAGTACTTC. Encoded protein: CASSSGTSYEQYF.

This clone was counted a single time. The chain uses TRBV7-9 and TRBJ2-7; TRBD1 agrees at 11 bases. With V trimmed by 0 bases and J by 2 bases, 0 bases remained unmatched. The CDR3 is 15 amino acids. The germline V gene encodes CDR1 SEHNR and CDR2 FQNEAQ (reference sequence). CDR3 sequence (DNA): TGTGCCAGCAGCTTAGCGGGACAGGGGGCCTACGAGCAGTACTTC. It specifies CASSLAGQGAYEQYF.

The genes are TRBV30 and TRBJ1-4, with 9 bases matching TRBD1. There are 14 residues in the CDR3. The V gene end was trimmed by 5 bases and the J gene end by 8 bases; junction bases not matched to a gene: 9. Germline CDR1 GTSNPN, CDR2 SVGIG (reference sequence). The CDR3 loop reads CAWQPGQGGEKLFF. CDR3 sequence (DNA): TGTGCCTGGCAGCCGGGACAGGGAGGGGAAAAACTGTTTTTT.

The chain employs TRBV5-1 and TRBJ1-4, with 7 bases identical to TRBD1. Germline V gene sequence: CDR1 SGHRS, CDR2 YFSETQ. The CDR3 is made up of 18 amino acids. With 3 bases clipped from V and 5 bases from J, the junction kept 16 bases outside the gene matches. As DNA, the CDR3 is TGCGCCAGCAGCTCGAAGAATTTCCCGGGACAGAGCAATGAAAAACTGTTTTTT. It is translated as CASSSKNFPGQSNEKLFF.

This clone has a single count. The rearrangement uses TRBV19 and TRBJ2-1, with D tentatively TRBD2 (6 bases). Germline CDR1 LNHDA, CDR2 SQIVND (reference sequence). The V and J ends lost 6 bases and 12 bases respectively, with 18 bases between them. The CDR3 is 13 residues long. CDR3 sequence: CASSTAGLQVQFF. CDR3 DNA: TGTGCCAGTAGCACCGCGGGGCTCCAGGTGCAGTTCTTC.

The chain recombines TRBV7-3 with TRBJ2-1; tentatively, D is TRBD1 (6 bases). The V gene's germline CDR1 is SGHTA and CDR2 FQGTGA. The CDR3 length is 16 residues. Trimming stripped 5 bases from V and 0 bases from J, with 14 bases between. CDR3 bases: TGTGCCAGCAGCCCCCCAGGGGCTAGCTCCTACAATGAGCAGTTCTTC. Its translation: CASSPPGASSYNEQFF.

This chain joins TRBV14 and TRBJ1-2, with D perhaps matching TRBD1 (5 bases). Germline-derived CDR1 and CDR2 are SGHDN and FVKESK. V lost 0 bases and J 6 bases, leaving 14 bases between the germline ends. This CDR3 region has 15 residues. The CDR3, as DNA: TGTGCCAGCAGCCAAGATCCGGGCAGGGTGAATGGCTACACCTTC. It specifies CASSQDPGRVNGYTF.

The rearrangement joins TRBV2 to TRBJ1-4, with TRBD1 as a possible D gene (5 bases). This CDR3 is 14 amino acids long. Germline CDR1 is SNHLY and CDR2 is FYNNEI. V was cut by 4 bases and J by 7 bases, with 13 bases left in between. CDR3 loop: CASSAQGGGEKLFF. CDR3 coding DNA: TGTGCCAGCAGTGCCCAGGGCGGTGGTGAAAAACTGTTTTTT. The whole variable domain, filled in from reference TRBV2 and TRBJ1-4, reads EPEVTQTPSHQVTQMGQEVILRCVPISNHLYFYWYRQILGQKVEFLVSFYNNEISEKSEIFDDQFSVERPDGSNFTLKIRSTKLEDSAMYFCASSAQGGGEKLFFGSGTQLSVL.

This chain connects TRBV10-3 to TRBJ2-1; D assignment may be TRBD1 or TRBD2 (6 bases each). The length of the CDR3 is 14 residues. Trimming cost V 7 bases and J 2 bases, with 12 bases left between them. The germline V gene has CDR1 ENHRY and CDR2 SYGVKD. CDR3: CAIKGGSAYNEQFF. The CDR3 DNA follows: TGTGCCATCAAGGGGGGCAGCGCCTACAATGAGCAGTTCTTC.

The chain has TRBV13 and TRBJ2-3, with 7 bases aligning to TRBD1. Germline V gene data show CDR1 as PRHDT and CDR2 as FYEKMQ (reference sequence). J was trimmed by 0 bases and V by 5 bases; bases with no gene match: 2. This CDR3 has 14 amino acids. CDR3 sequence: CASSVQGSTDTQYF. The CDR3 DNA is TGTGCCAGCAGCGTACAGGGGAGCACAGATACGCAGTATTTT.

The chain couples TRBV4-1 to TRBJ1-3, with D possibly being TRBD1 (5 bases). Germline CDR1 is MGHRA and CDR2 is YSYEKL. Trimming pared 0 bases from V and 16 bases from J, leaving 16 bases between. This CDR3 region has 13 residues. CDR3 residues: CASSQDEGTKGYF. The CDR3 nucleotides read TGCGCCAGCAGCCAAGATGAGGGGACCAAGGGGTATTTT.

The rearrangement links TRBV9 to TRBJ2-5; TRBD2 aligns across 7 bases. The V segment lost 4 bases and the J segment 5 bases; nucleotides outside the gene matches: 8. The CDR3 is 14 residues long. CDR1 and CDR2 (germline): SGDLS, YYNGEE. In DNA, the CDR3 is TGTGCCAGCAGCCCGAGAACTAGCGCGGAGACCCAGTACTTC. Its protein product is CASSPRTSAETQYF.

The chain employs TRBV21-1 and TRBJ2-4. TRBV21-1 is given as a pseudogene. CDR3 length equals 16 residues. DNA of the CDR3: TGTGCCAGCAGCAAAGGGCGGACCGTAGCCAAAAACATTCAGTACTTC. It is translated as CASSKGRTVAKNIQYF.

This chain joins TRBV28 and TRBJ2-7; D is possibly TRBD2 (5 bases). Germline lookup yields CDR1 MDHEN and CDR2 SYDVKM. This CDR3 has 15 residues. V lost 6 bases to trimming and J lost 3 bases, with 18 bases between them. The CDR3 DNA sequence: TGTGCCAGCAGCAACCTCCCGGGAAGGGACTACGAGCAGTACTTC. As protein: CASSNLPGRDYEQYF.

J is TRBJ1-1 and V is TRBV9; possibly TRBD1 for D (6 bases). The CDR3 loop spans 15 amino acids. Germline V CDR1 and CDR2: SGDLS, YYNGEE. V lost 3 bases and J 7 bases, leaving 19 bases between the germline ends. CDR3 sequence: CASSAQGQGLSEAFF. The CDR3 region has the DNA TGTGCCAGCAGCGCCCAGGGGCAGGGCTTAAGTGAAGCTTTCTTT.

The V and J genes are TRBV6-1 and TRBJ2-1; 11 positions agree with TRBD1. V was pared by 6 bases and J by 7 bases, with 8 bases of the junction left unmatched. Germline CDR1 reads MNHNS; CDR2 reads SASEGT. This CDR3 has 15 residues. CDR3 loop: CASRAGQGAQNEQFF. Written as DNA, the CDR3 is TGTGCCAGCAGGGCAGGACAGGGGGCGCAAAATGAGCAGTTCTTC.